A selection of T cell receptor beta chains follows, all from one sample in a study of T cell responses to AZD1222 COVID-19 vaccine. Assay: immunoSEQ multiplex PCR; the TCRdb copy retains only in-frame clones and omits some. The data show 100,000 to 150,000 clones, around 89% seen once. The sequencing here drew on peripheral blood, taken on day 0 of AZD1222 vaccination. The receptors shown here come from an adult in good health. Both conserved end residues are part of each CDR3. A D gene is named only where the DNA matches it firmly. Some rows mark clone size as missing; the rest say once, few, many or name a class of expanded clone.

cdr3_aa cdr3_nt v_call d_call clone_size j_call
CASSQDFAGDQPQHF TGTGCCAGCAGCCAAGATTTTGCCGGGGATCAGCCCCAGCATTTT TRBV4-2 . . TRBJ1-5
CASVLAPGDTEAFF TGTGCCAGTGTCCTGGCTCCCGGGGACACTGAAGCTTTCTTT TRBV19 . . TRBJ1-1
CATSEDRGLEGPQHF TGTGCCACCAGCGAGGACAGGGGCTTAGAGGGGCCCCAGCATTTT TRBV15 TRBD1 once TRBJ1-5
CASGSGSWTEAFF TGTGCTAGTGGTTCCGGCAGCTGGACTGAAGCTTTCTTT TRBV12-5 . . TRBJ1-1
CAIRDRRAGGRTEAFF TGTGCCATCAGGGACAGGCGGGCCGGGGGACGCACTGAAGCTTTCTTT TRBV10-3 TRBD1 . TRBJ1-1
CASSILGNRQETQYF TGTGCCAGTAGTATCCTAGGGAACAGACAAGAGACCCAGTACTTC TRBV19 . . TRBJ2-5
CASSLDRWSDTQYF TGTGCCAGCAGCTTGGACAGGTGGTCCGATACGCAGTATTTT TRBV11-1 TRBD1 . TRBJ2-3
CASSRRVVNEKLFF TGTGCCAGCAGCCGGAGGGTAGTTAATGAAAAACTGTTTTTT TRBV3-1/TRBV3-2 . once TRBJ1-4
CASSLQGWGREKLFF TGTGCCAGCAGTCTCCAGGGTTGGGGACGTGAAAAACTGTTTTTT TRBV28 . . TRBJ1-4
CASSYSNTGELFF TGTGCCAGCAGTTATTCGAACACCGGGGAGCTGTTTTTT TRBV6-5 . . TRBJ2-2
CASSPGQGNVVTQYF TGTGCCAGCAGCCCGGGACAGGGGAACGTTGTTACGCAGTATTTT TRBV7-9 TRBD1 once TRBJ2-3
CASSPGQEETQYF TGTGCCAGTAGCCCCGGACAGGAGGAGACCCAGTACTTC TRBV19 TRBD1 . TRBJ2-5
CASSGSSGRPHEQYF TGTGCCAGCAGCGGGAGCAGCGGGAGGCCCCACGAGCAGTACTTC TRBV5-6 TRBD2 . TRBJ2-7
CASSPGQSKNIQYF TGTGCCAGCAGCCCGGGACAGAGTAAAAACATTCAGTACTTC TRBV11-1 TRBD1 . TRBJ2-4
CAIGTPNSEQYF TGTGCCATCGGGACCCCTAACTCCGAGCAGTACTTC TRBV19 . . TRBJ2-7
CASSEWGGAKGTDTQYF TGTGCCAGCAGTGAATGGGGGGGGGCAAAGGGCACAGATACGCAGTATTTT TRBV25-1 . . TRBJ2-3
CSASSSGTLNTEAFF TGCAGTGCTAGTTCCTCCGGGACCTTGAACACTGAAGCTTTCTTT TRBV20-1 . once TRBJ1-1
CASSFLGPINEKLFF TGTGCCAGCAGTTTTTTGGGACCTATCAATGAAAAACTGTTTTTT TRBV27 . . TRBJ1-4
CASSLGGGSYNEQFF TGTGCCAGTAGTCTAGGCGGGGGTTCCTACAATGAGCAGTTCTTC TRBV19 TRBD2 . TRBJ2-1
CASSGSGRKLYEQYF TGTGCCAGTAGTGGGTCAGGCAGAAAATTATACGAGCAGTACTTC TRBV19 . . TRBJ2-7
CASLSGRGYGYTF TGTGCCAGCCTAAGCGGACGGGGCTATGGCTACACCTTC TRBV6-5 . few TRBJ1-2
CASSPTPTGGGYTF TGCGCCAGCAGCCCCACGCCGACAGGGGGTGGCTACACCTTC TRBV5-1 TRBD1 . TRBJ1-2
CASSGGDSMSYNEQFF TGTGCCAGCAGCGGGGGAGACAGCATGTCCTACAATGAGCAGTTCTTC TRBV28 . . TRBJ2-1
CASSLLWGTTGDEQFF TGTGCCAGCAGCTTACTCTGGGGGACAACAGGCGATGAGCAGTTCTTC TRBV7-2 . once TRBJ2-1
CASRSGSNIQETQYF TGCGCCAGCAGATCCGGGAGCAATATCCAAGAGACCCAGTACTTC TRBV5-1 . . TRBJ2-5
CASSLGDATRGEKLFF TGCGCCAGCAGCTTGGGGGACGCTACCAGGGGTGAAAAACTGTTTTTT TRBV5-1 . . TRBJ1-4
CASTTRQGATGYTF TGTGCCAGCACCACACGTCAGGGGGCAACTGGCTACACCTTC TRBV27 TRBD1 . TRBJ1-2
CASSQEGRGLQETQYF TGTGCCAGCAGCCAAGAGGGTAGAGGGCTGCAAGAGACCCAGTACTTC TRBV4-2 . . TRBJ2-5
CASSPLVFGYTF TGTGCCAGCTCACCATTGGTGTTCGGCTACACCTTC TRBV18 . . TRBJ1-2
CASSYSPIDGYTF TGTGCCAGCAGTTACAGTCCGATTGATGGCTACACCTTC TRBV6-2/TRBV6-3 . . TRBJ1-2
CASSSRLATISDTQYF TGCGCCAGCAGCTCGAGACTAGCGACTATCTCTGATACGCAGTATTTT TRBV4-1 TRBD2 . TRBJ2-3
CASRGGSSYNSPLHF TGTGCCAGCAGAGGGGGGAGCTCCTATAATTCACCCCTCCACTTT TRBV9 . . TRBJ1-6